This T cell receptor beta chain stems from a study of shared clonotypes between healthy human individuals. Trimming took 10 bases from V and 6 from J, leaving 7 bases between them. The germline gives CDR1 ENHRY, CDR2 SYGVKD. The CDR3 contains 10 residues. Study-wide points: Clonotypes not shared had lower generation probabilities than those common to all four donors. There were few donors, and this limited the genetic and exposure-history diversity represented.

Deep-level settings were used for running the assay. Clones were read by immunoSEQ multiplex PCR, and TCRdb kept only the in-frame ones, dropping some. The table shows over a million clones, with around four fifths occurring only once. This clone was seen just once. Its specificity is not known. This chain links TRBV10-3 with TRBJ1-5; D is unclear. The origin of this receptor is a man aged 18-30 years in good health. The sequenced sample was memory CD4+ T cells sorted from blood. Indicated subset: CD45RA-negative fraction. The CDR3 DNA follows: TGTGCCACCCCGGTTCAGCCCCAGCATTTT. Amino acids: CATPVQPQHF.